This TCR beta chain was observed in a study of cytomegalovirus exposure and HLA in healthy donors. Unmatched junction bases numbered 6, after V lost 5 bases and J lost 4 bases. The CDR3 runs 17 residues. CDR1 and CDR2 (germline): MNHEY, SMNVEV (reference sequence). Nominally healthy donors were sampled, though unrecorded immune exposures were likely. PCR involved 60 Vbeta and 13 Jbeta primers. Method: immunoSEQ multiplex PCR; TCRdb's copy keeps in-frame clones and lacks some. This table holds 150,000 to 200,000 clones, more than 70% found once. The source is a woman aged 40 to 50 in good health and CMV-seronegative. V gene TRBV27 combines with J gene TRBJ2-6; TRBD1 aligns across 12 bases. The sequenced material came from PBMCs. This chain's CDR3 is CASSMGTGGAGANVLTF. For the CDR3, the DNA is TGTGCCAGCAGTATGGGGACAGGGGGCGCCGGGGCCAACGTCCTGACTTTC.